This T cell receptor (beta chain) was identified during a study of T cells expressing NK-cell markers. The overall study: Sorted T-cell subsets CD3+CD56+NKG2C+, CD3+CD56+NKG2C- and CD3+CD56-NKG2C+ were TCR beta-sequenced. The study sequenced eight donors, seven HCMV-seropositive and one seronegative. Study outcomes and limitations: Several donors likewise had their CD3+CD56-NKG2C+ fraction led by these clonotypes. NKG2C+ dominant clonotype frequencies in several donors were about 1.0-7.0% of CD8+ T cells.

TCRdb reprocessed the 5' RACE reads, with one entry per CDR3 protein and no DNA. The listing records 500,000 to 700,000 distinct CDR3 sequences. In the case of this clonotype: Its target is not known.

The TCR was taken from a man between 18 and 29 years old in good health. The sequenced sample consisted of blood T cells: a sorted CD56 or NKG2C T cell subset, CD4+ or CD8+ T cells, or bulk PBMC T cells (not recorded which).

The chain's CDR3 is CASSPRAQRASGEETQYF. The J gene is TRBJ2-5, the V gene TRBV9; TCRdb designates TRBD1, a call that cannot be tested without DNA. The CDR3 covers 18 residues. Germline CDR1 and CDR2: SGDLS and YYNGEE. The variable domain in full, completed from reference TRBV9 and TRBJ2-5, reads DSGVTQTPKHLITATGQRVTLRCSPRSGDLSVYWYQQSLDQGLQFLIQYYNGEERAKGNILERFSAQQFPDLHSELNLSSLELGDSALYFCASSPRAQRASGEETQYFGPGTRLLVL.